A single T cell receptor beta chain is shown here with its context. Clones were read by immunoSEQ multiplex PCR, and TCRdb kept only the in-frame ones, dropping some. The sample has under 200,000 clones, around 74% seen once; the top ten hold 8% to 8.5%. This record comes from a study of blood T cell repertoires in COVID-19. On the study more broadly: Acute and convalescent COVID-19 specimens originated in the United States, Italy and Spain.

Sequenced material: peripheral blood. The TCR was taken from a woman aged 55-75 years with COVID-19, enrolled during active disease.

CDR3 sequence reads: CASSLRRGGGETQYF. In DNA, the CDR3 is TGTGCCAGCAGCTTGCGGCGTGGGGGAGGGGAGACCCAGTACTTC. The chain couples TRBV5-4 to TRBJ2-5, with 7 bases fitting TRBD2. The CDR3 has 15 residues. V lost 1 base to trimming and J lost 5 bases; unmatched junction nucleotides: 8. Germline V gene lookup returns CDR1 SGHNT and CDR2 YYREEE (reference sequence).